The 5 T cell receptor beta chains below were found in one sample sequenced in a study of OX40 agonist ivuxolimab in advanced cancers. Assay used: immunoSEQ multiplex PCR; TCRdb lists only in-frame clones, some missing. The sample lists 26,000 or so clones, approximately 84% occurring once. The sample in question was CD4+ or CD8+ T cells sorted from blood, obtained in a trial of the OX40 agonist ivuxolimab. These receptors were obtained from an adult with an advanced solid tumor such as melanoma, head and neck, liver or kidney cancer.

This clone occurred once. V is TRBV28 and J is TRBJ2-7, with D possibly matching TRBD1 (7 bases). The CDR3 covers 13 residues. V was cut by 6 bases and J by 4 bases, with 13 bases left in between. The germline V gene has CDR1 MDHEN and CDR2 SYDVKM. The CDR3 loop is CASRHRGGYEQYF. DNA of the CDR3: TGTGCCAGCAGACACAGGGGAGGTTACGAGCAGTACTTC.

There are a few counts of this clone. The chain joins TRBV11-2 to TRBJ2-7; D is uncertain. Trimming took off 1 base at V and 3 bases at J, with 7 bases between the two ends. Germline-derived CDR1 and CDR2 are SGHAT and FQNNGV. There are 13 residues in the CDR3. The CDR3 region has the DNA TGTGCCAGCAGCTTAGGTCAGAACTACGAGCAGTACTTC. It is translated as CASSLGQNYEQYF. The whole variable domain, filled in from reference TRBV11-2 and TRBJ2-7, reads EAGVAQSPRYKIIEKRQSVAFWCNPISGHATLYWYQQILGQGPKLLIQFQNNGVVDDSQLPKDRFSAERLKGVDSTLKIQPAKLEDSAVYLCASSLGQNYEQYFGPGTRLTVT.

V gene TRBV5-1 combines with J gene TRBJ2-1; 8 positions match TRBD2. CDR3 length equals 17 residues. V trimming: 5 bases; J trimming: 1 base; junction bases outside the gene matches: 11. Germline V lookup: CDR1 SGHRS, CDR2 YFSETQ. The DNA of the CDR3 is TGCGCCAGCAGAACCGGGACTAGTCGAGCGTCCTACAATGAGCAGTTCTTC. This gives the protein CASRTGTSRASYNEQFF.

V is TRBV19 and J is TRBJ1-1; TRBD1 agrees at 7 bases. In germline, CDR1 is LNHDA, CDR2 SQIVND (reference sequence). The CDR3 loop spans 14 amino acids. Unmatched junction bases numbered 8, after V lost 5 bases and J lost 5 bases. The CDR3 DNA reads as TGTGCCAGTAGTTTCGGGACAGTCTCGACTGAAGCTTTCTTT. This encodes CASSFGTVSTEAFF.

This clone is classed as medium-sized. V usage is TRBV10-3 and J usage is TRBJ1-5; 8 bases match TRBD1. Germline CDR1 reads ENHRY; CDR2 reads SYGVKD. The CDR3 loop spans 17 amino acids. With 0 bases clipped from V and 9 bases from J, the junction kept 13 bases outside the gene matches. CDR3 region: CAISESSGGQGALPQHF. The CDR3 nucleotides read TGTGCCATCAGTGAGTCAAGTGGTGGGCAGGGGGCTCTGCCCCAGCATTTT.